The 7 T cell receptor beta chains below come from one sample, sequenced in a study of shared clonotypes between healthy human individuals. Here immunoSEQ multiplex PCR was the method, and the copy in TCRdb shows in-frame clones only, minus some. The sample includes around 2,000,000 clones, 85% to 95% of them seen just once. The specimen was naive CD4+ T cells sorted from blood. Subset given: CD45RA+ positively selected. The receptors come from a man between 18 and 29 years old in good health.

The chain employs TRBV7-9 and TRBJ2-1; D remains ambiguous. V lost 6 bases to trimming and J lost 0 bases, with 15 bases between them. The germline V gene has CDR1 SEHNR and CDR2 FQNEAQ (reference sequence). This CDR3 has 16 amino acids. The CDR3 bases are TGTGCCAGCAGGAGAATGACTGATAGCTCCTACAATGAGCAGTTCTTC. Translated, it gives CASRRMTDSSYNEQFF.

The V gene is TRBV9, the J gene TRBJ2-1; 10 bases map to TRBD1. This CDR3 is built from 15 residues. Germline CDR1 reads SGDLS; CDR2 reads YYNGEE. Trimming at V came to 4 bases and at J to 6 bases, leaving 7 bases not matched to a gene. CDR3 sequence: CASSRGDRGTNEQFF. CDR3 coding DNA: TGTGCCAGCAGCAGAGGGGACAGGGGTACCAATGAGCAGTTCTTC.

The chain is built from TRBV7-3 and TRBJ2-1; 11 bases are shared with TRBD2. The V gene's germline CDR1 is SGHTA and CDR2 FQGTGA. The CDR3 is 15 residues long. The J segment lost 9 bases and the V segment lost 6 bases, leaving 10 bases of the junction unmatched. The CDR3 loop is CASSSLAGGTGEQFF. CDR3 nucleotides: TGTGCCAGCAGTTCCCTAGCGGGGGGTACCGGTGAGCAGTTCTTC.

This chain uses TRBV11-2 with TRBJ2-2, with D possibly matching TRBD2 (5 bases). This CDR3 has 14 residues. CDR1 is SGHAT and CDR2 is FQNNGV in the germline V gene. Trimming removed 5 bases from V and 7 bases from J, with 14 bases in between. In DNA form, the CDR3 reads TGTGCCAGCAGCGCAGGTCCCCGGGGCGGGGAGCTGTTTTTT. This translates into CASSAGPRGGELFF.

This chain links TRBV30 with TRBJ1-1; 8 positions agree with TRBD1. Germline V CDR1 and CDR2: GTSNPN, SVGIG (reference sequence). With 3 bases clipped from V and 5 bases from J, the junction kept 2 bases outside the gene matches. This CDR3 has 12 residues. The chain's CDR3 is CAWRTGATEAFF. CDR3 coding DNA: TGTGCCTGGAGGACAGGGGCGACTGAAGCTTTCTTT.

This chain connects TRBV5-1 to TRBJ2-7, with TRBD1 matching over 9 bases. CDR3 length: 13 amino acids. The ends lost 0 bases at V and 9 bases at J; junction bases unmatched: 4. Germline V gene lookup returns CDR1 SGHRS and CDR2 YFSETQ. CDR3 in DNA: TGCGCCAGCAGCTTGGAGGGACAGGGTGCGCAGTACTTC. This codes for CASSLEGQGAQYF.

The chain combines TRBV25-1 with TRBJ1-3; TRBD1 might be the D (5 bases). The CDR3 sequence is 13 residues long. V lost 6 bases to trimming and J lost 12 bases, with 18 bases between them. CDR1 MGHDK and CDR2 SYGVNS come from the germline V gene. The CDR3 here is CASSPTDTRSIYF. DNA for the CDR3: TGTGCCAGCAGCCCTACGGACACGAGGAGCATATATTTT. Complete variable domain (other parts from reference TRBV25-1 and TRBJ1-3): EADIYQTPRYLVIGTGKKITLECSQTMGHDKMYWYQQDPGMELHLIHYSYGVNSTEKGDLSSESTVSRIRTEHFPLTLESARPSHTSQYLCASSPTDTRSIYFGEGSWLTVV.